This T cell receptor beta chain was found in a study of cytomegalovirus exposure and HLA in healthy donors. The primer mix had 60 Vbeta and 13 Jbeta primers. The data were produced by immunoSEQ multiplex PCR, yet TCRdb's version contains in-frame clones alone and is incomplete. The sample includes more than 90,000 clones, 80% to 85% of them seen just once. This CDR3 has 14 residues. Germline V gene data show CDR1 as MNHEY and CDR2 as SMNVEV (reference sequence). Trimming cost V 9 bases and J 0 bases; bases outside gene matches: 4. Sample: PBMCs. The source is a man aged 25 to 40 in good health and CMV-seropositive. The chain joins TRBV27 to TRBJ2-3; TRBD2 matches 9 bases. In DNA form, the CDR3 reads TGTGCCAGTATGACTAGCGGTAGCACAGATACGCAGTATTTT. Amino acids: CASMTSGSTDTQYF.